Listed below are T cell receptor beta chains from one sample, sequenced in a study of blood T cell repertoires in COVID-19. The method was immunoSEQ multiplex PCR; TCRdb's version includes in-frame clones alone and lacks a portion of them. The table has roughly 280,000 clones, 88% seen once. Sequenced input: peripheral blood. The receptors here all came from a woman in her twenties or thirties with COVID-19, enrolled during active disease. Both conserved end residues are part of each CDR3. D genes are given only for firm matches. The size of a clone is reported for some rows only, either as once, few or many, or as a class for expanded clones.

v_gene	j_gene	abundance	d_gene	CDR3aa	CDR3nt
TRBV2	TRBJ1-5	once	NA	CASRTSGGLNQPQHF	TGTGCCAGCCGGACTTCGGGGGGGTTAAATCAGCCCCAGCATTTT
TRBV5-1	TRBJ1-2	NA	TRBD1	CASSLGQPTNYGYTF	TGCGCCAGCAGCCTGGGACAGCCAACTAACTATGGCTACACCTTC
TRBV6-5	TRBJ1-2	NA	TRBD1	CASSPVDRGLGYTF	TGTGCCAGCAGCCCCGTGGACAGGGGTCTAGGCTACACCTTC
TRBV6-4	TRBJ1-2	NA	TRBD1	CASSDSVDRGLPLTF	TGTGCCAGCAGTGACTCGGTGGACAGGGGGCTACCCCTCACCTTC
TRBV20-1	TRBJ2-5	NA	TRBD2	CSASGASGSSETQYF	TGCAGTGCTAGTGGGGCTAGCGGGAGTAGTGAGACCCAGTACTTC
TRBV7-7	TRBJ2-1	NA	TRBD2	CASSLDGRANEQFF	TGTGCTAGCAGTCTGGACGGGAGGGCCAATGAGCAGTTCTTC
TRBV11-2	TRBJ2-7	NA	NA	CASRMEAGRGYEQYF	TGTGCCAGCAGGATGGAAGCAGGGAGGGGGTACGAGCAGTACTTC
TRBV5-1	TRBJ1-3	few	NA	CASSLDRADRGNTIYF	TGCGCCAGCAGCTTGGACAGGGCCGACCGTGGAAACACCATATATTTT
TRBV6-2/TRBV6-3	TRBJ2-2	NA	NA	CASSPRVRNTGELFF	TGTGCCAGCAGCCCCCGGGTCCGGAACACCGGGGAGCTGTTTTTT
TRBV9	TRBJ2-1	NA	TRBD2	CASSVAGLGLAGMDNEQFF	TGTGCCAGCAGCGTAGCAGGCTTAGGACTAGCGGGAATGGACAATGAGCAGTTCTTC
TRBV7-6	TRBJ2-2	NA	NA	CASSLAAGWTGELFF	TGTGCCAGCAGCTTAGCCGCAGGGTGGACCGGGGAGCTGTTTTTT
TRBV10-3	TRBJ1-1	NA	NA	CAISEPPTDTEAFF	TGTGCCATCAGTGAGCCACCGACAGACACTGAAGCTTTCTTT
TRBV28	TRBJ2-3	NA	TRBD2	CASRAVGGRRTQYF	TGTGCCAGCAGGGCGGTGGGCGGGAGGCGTACGCAGTATTTT
TRBV28	TRBJ2-4	NA	TRBD2	CASRRTSGRVVNIQYF	TGTGCCAGCAGGCGGACTAGCGGGAGGGTAGTAAACATTCAGTACTTC
TRBV3-1/TRBV3-2	TRBJ1-5	NA	TRBD1	CASSQGRGLQPQHF	TGTGCCAGCAGCCAAGGCAGGGGGCTTCAGCCCCAGCATTTT
TRBV10-1	TRBJ1-1	NA	TRBD1	CASSARTGNTEAFF	TGCGCCAGCAGTGCCCGGACAGGAAACACTGAAGCTTTCTTT
TRBV4-3	TRBJ1-6	NA	NA	CASSQELYSYNSPLHF	TGCGCCAGCAGCCAGGAGCTTTACTCCTATAATTCACCCCTCCACTTT
TRBV28	TRBJ2-1	NA	TRBD2	CASSFLLAGGNNEQFF	TGTGCCAGCAGTTTCCTACTAGCGGGAGGGAACAATGAGCAGTTCTTC
TRBV9	TRBJ2-1	NA	TRBD2	CASSVEVGTSGGNEQFF	TGTGCCAGCAGCGTAGAAGTAGGGACTAGCGGGGGGAATGAGCAGTTCTTC
TRBV9	TRBJ1-2	once	TRBD1	CASSPGGYGYTF	TGTGCCAGCAGCCCAGGGGGGTATGGCTACACCTTC
TRBV28	TRBJ1-2	once	NA	CASSLYREHGYTF	TGTGCCAGCAGTTTATACAGGGAACATGGCTACACCTTC
TRBV24-1	TRBJ2-3	NA	TRBD2	CATSDLKREAADTQYF	TGTGCCACCAGTGATTTAAAGCGGGAGGCGGCAGATACGCAGTATTTT
TRBV5-1	TRBJ2-7	NA	NA	CASSFMRDYEQYF	TGCGCCAGCAGCTTTATGAGGGACTACGAGCAGTACTTC
TRBV6-5	TRBJ1-2	once	TRBD1	CASINRGGNYGYTF	TGTGCCAGCATCAACAGGGGGGGTAACTATGGCTACACCTTC
TRBV19	TRBJ2-7	NA	TRBD2	CASSIGPGRTLLGEQYF	TGTGCCAGTAGTATAGGCCCCGGGAGGACTTTACTTGGCGAGCAGTACTTC
TRBV5-1	TRBJ2-1	once	TRBD1	CASRIQGAGNEQFF	TGCGCCAGCAGGATACAGGGGGCCGGGAATGAGCAGTTCTTC
TRBV30	TRBJ2-5	NA	NA	CAWSVRRVQETQYF	TGTGCCTGGAGTGTACGCAGGGTCCAAGAGACCCAGTACTTC
TRBV6-5	TRBJ1-4	NA	NA	CASSYSQGLYEKLFF	TGTGCCAGCAGTTACTCACAGGGTCTGTATGAAAAACTGTTTTTT
TRBV6-5	TRBJ2-7	NA	NA	CASGRAYEQYF	TGTGCCAGCGGCCGTGCCTACGAGCAGTACTTC
TRBV4-1	TRBJ1-6	NA	NA	CASSQATGFVNSPLHF	TGCGCCAGCAGCCAAGCCACGGGTTTTGTTAATTCACCCCTCCACTTT
TRBV3-1/TRBV3-2	TRBJ1-4	NA	NA	CASSQAGGGNEKLFF	TGTGCCAGCAGCCAAGCCGGGGGAGGGAATGAAAAACTGTTTTTT
TRBV5-1	TRBJ2-7	NA	NA	CASSWDSPYEQYF	TGCGCCAGCAGCTGGGACTCACCCTACGAGCAGTACTTC
TRBV6-5	TRBJ2-3	NA	NA	CASSRSTDTQYF	TGTGCCAGCAGTCGGTCCACAGATACGCAGTATTTT
TRBV11-3	TRBJ2-2	NA	NA	CASSLGVNTGELFF	TGTGCCAGCAGCTTAGGCGTCAACACCGGGGAGCTGTTTTTT
TRBV4-3	TRBJ2-1	NA	TRBD2	CASSQDWSGSRSYNEQFF	TGCGCCAGCAGCCAAGACTGGAGCGGGAGTAGATCCTACAATGAGCAGTTCTTC
TRBV3-1/TRBV3-2	TRBJ2-5	once	NA	CASSSRSWKETQYF	TGTGCCAGCAGCTCTAGGTCGTGGAAAGAGACCCAGTACTTC
TRBV9	TRBJ2-7	NA	NA	CASSVASDTERYF	TGTGCCAGCAGCGTAGCTTCGGATACCGAGCGGTACTTC
TRBV11-2	TRBJ2-2	NA	NA	CASSLVANTGELFF	TGTGCCAGCAGCCTTGTAGCGAACACCGGGGAGCTGTTTTTT
TRBV30	TRBJ2-7	NA	NA	CAWSPGTLIYEQYF	TGTGCCTGGAGCCCAGGTACACTGATCTACGAGCAGTACTTC
TRBV5-4	TRBJ2-6	NA	NA	CASVEQGSGANVLTF	TGTGCCAGCGTGGAACAGGGCTCTGGGGCCAACGTCCTGACTTTC
TRBV9	TRBJ1-1	NA	NA	CASSPGLVPGTEAFF	TGTGCCAGCAGCCCCGGACTTGTGCCAGGTACTGAAGCTTTCTTT
TRBV6-1	TRBJ1-5	NA	NA	CASKLYSNQPQHF	TGTGCCAGCAAACTTTATAGCAATCAGCCCCAGCATTTT
TRBV6-6	TRBJ1-3	once	NA	CASKILGSGNTIYF	TGTGCCAGCAAGATACTCGGCTCTGGAAACACCATATATTTT
TRBV4-1	TRBJ1-3	NA	TRBD1	CASSQSPPPGQGVVGNTIYF	TGCGCCAGCAGCCAAAGTCCGCCGCCGGGACAGGGGGTCGTAGGAAACACCATATATTTT
TRBV5-1	TRBJ2-3	once	TRBD2	CASSWSAGVADTQYF	TGCGCCAGCAGCTGGTCAGCGGGAGTAGCAGATACGCAGTATTTT
TRBV6-5	TRBJ2-1	NA	NA	CASSNTGYNEQFF	TGTGCCAGCAGTAACACCGGGTACAATGAGCAGTTCTTC
TRBV9	TRBJ2-5	NA	TRBD2	CASSVDPPGGLEETQYF	TGTGCCAGCAGCGTAGACCCCCCGGGAGGCTTGGAAGAGACCCAGTACTTC
TRBV29-1	TRBJ1-5	NA	NA	CSVAPGSNQPQHF	TGCAGCGTTGCGCCGGGAAGCAATCAGCCCCAGCATTTT
TRBV4-1	TRBJ2-1	once	TRBD2	CASSRASGRARQFF	TGCGCCAGCAGCCGAGCTAGCGGGAGGGCTAGGCAGTTCTTC
TRBV11-2	TRBJ2-1	NA	NA	CASSLDPQREQFF	TGTGCCAGCAGCTTAGATCCCCAACGGGAGCAGTTCTTC
TRBV2	TRBJ2-3	NA	NA	CASSGQGPFFTDTQYF	TGTGCCAGCAGTGGGCAGGGGCCTTTTTTCACAGATACGCAGTATTTT
TRBV24-1	TRBJ2-7	NA	NA	CATSDGKEESYEQYF	TGTGCCACCAGTGATGGAAAGGAGGAGTCCTACGAGCAGTACTTC
TRBV18	TRBJ2-1	NA	TRBD2	CASSPRIASGSSYNEQFF	TGTGCCAGCTCACCAAGGATAGCGAGCGGGAGCTCCTACAATGAGCAGTTCTTC